The next 2 T cell receptor beta chains were all read from a single sample in a study of blood T cell repertoires in COVID-19. Measured with immunoSEQ multiplex PCR; TCRdb has only the in-frame clones, and not every one. The sample holds 300,000 to 400,000 clones, roughly 85% seen once. Sequencing was carried out using peripheral blood. Receptors originate from a human donor in a cohort sampled during active COVID-19.

The genes are TRBV6-5 and TRBJ1-2; D unclear. This CDR3 contains 16 residues. Trimming stripped 0 bases from V and 4 bases from J, with 15 bases between. The germline CDR1 and CDR2 sequences are MNHEY and SVGAGI. The CDR3 sequence: CASSYSTGQKTYGYTF. In DNA, the CDR3 is TGTGCCAGCAGTTACTCGACGGGTCAGAAAACCTATGGCTACACCTTC.

The V call is TRBV29-1, the J call TRBJ1-2; 8 positions agree with TRBD1. The CDR3 is 13 residues long. Germline loops: CDR1 SQVTM, CDR2 ANQGSEA. Trimming cost V 6 bases and J 2 bases; bases outside gene matches: 5. CDR3 sequence (DNA): TGCAGCGTGGGACAGGCTGAAAACTATGGCTACACCTTC. It codes for CSVGQAENYGYTF.